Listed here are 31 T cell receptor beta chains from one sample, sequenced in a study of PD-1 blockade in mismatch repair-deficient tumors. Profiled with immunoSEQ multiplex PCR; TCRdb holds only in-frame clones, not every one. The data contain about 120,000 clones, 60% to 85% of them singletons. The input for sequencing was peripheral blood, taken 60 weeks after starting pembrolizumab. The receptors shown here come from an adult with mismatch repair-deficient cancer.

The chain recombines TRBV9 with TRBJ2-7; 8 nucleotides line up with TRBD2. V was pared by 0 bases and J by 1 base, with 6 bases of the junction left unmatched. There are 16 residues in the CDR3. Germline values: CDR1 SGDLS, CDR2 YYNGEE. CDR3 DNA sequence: TGTGCCAGCAGCGTAGGCGACAGCGGGAGTTCCTACGAGCAGTACTTC. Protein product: CASSVGDSGSSYEQYF.

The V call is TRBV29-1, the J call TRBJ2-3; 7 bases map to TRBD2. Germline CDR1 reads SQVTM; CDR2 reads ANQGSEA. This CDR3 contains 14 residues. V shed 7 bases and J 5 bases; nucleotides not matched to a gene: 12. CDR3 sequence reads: CSGTGTIGGDTQYF. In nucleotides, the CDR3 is TGCAGCGGGACGGGGACTATCGGGGGAGATACGCAGTATTTT.

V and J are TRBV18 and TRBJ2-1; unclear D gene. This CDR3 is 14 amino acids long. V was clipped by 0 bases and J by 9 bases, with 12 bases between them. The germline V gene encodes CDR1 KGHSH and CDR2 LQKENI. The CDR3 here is CASSPPVVLVEQFF. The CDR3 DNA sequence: TGTGCCAGCTCACCACCGGTGGTTCTGGTTGAGCAGTTCTTC.

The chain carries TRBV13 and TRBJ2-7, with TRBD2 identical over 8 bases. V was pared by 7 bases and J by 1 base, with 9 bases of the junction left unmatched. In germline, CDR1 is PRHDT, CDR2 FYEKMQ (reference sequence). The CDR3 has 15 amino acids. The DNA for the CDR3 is TGTGCCAGCACCCTCATGCGGGGGGCTTCCTACGAGCAGTACTTC. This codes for CASTLMRGASYEQYF.

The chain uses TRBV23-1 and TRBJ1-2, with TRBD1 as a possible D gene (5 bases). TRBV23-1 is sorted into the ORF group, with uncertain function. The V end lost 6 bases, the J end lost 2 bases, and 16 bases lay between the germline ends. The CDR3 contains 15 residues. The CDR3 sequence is CASRAGTAGNYGYTF. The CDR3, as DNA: TGCGCCAGCAGGGCGGGGACTGCTGGAAACTATGGCTACACCTTC.

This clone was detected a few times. CDR3 loop: CASTGQGRYEQYF. The DNA of the CDR3 is TGTGCCAGCACGGGGCAGGGGCGCTACGAGCAGTACTTC. The J gene is TRBJ2-7, the V gene TRBV19; D is perhaps TRBD1 (6 bases). Germline CDR1 is LNHDA and CDR2 is SQIVND (reference sequence). The CDR3 length is 13 residues. V was trimmed by 9 bases and J by 3 bases, leaving 15 bases between them.

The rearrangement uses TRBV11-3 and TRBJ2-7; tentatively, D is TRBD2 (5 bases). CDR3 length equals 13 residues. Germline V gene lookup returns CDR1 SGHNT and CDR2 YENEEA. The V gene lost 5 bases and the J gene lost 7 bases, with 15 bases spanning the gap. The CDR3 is CASSPSGAREQYF. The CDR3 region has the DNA TGTGCCAGCAGCCCCAGCGGAGCGAGGGAGCAGTACTTC.

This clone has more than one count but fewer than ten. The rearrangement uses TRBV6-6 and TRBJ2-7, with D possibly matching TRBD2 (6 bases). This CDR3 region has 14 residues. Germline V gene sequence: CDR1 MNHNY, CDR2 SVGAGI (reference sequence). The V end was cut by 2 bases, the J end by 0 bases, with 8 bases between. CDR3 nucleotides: TGTGCCAGCAGTTACACTAGCAACTCCTACGAGCAGTACTTC. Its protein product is CASSYTSNSYEQYF.

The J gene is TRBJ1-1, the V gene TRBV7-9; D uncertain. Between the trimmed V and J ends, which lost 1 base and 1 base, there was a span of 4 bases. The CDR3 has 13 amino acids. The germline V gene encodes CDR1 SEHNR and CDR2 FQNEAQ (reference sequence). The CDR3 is CASSLETNTEAFF. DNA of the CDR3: TGTGCCAGCAGCTTAGAGACGAACACTGAAGCTTTCTTT.

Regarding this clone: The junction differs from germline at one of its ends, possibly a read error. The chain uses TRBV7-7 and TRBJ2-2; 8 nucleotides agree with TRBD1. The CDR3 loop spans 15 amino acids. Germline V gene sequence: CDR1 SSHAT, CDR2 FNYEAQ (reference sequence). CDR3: CASSLDRVGTGELFF. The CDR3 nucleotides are TGTGCTAGCAGCTTGGACAGGGTTGGGACCGGGGAGCTGTTTTTT.

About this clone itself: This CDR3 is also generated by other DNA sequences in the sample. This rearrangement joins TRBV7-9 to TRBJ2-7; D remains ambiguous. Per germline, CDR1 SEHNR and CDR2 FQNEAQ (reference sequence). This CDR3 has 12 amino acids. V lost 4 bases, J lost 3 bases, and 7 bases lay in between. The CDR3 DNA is TGTGCCAGCAGCTCATCCTACTACGAGCAGTACTTC. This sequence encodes CASSSSYYEQYF. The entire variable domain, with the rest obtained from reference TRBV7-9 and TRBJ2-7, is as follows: DTGVSQNPRHKITKRGQNVTFRCDPISEHNRLYWYRQTLGQGPEFLTYFQNEAQLEKSRLLSDRFSAERPKGSFSTLEIQRTEQGDSAMYLCASSSSYYEQYFGPGTRLTVT.

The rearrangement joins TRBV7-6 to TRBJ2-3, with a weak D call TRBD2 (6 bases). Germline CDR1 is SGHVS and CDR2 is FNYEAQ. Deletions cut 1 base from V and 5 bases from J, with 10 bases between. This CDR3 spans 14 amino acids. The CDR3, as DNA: TGTGCCAGCAGCTTAGAACTAGCTGTAGATACGCAGTATTTT. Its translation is CASSLELAVDTQYF.

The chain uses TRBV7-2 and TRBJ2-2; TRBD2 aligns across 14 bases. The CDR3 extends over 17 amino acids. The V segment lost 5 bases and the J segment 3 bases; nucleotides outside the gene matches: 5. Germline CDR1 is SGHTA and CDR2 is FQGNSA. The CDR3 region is CASSPGTSGGYTGELFF. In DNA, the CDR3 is TGTGCCAGCAGCCCCGGGACTAGCGGGGGATACACCGGGGAGCTGTTTTTT.

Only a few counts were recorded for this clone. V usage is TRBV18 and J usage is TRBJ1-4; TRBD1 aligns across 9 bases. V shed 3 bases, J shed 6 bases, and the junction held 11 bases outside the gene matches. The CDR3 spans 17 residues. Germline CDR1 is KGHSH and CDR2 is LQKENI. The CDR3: CASSPLKPGQGYEKLFF. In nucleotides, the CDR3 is TGTGCCAGCTCACCTCTCAAGCCGGGACAGGGATATGAAAAACTGTTTTTT.

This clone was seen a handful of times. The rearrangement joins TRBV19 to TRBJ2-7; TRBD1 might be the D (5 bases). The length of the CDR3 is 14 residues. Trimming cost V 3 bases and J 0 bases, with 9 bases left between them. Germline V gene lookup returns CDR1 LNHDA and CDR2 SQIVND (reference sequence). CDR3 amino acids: CASSMGTGSYEQYF. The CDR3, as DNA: TGTGCCAGTAGTATGGGAACAGGCTCCTACGAGCAGTACTTC.

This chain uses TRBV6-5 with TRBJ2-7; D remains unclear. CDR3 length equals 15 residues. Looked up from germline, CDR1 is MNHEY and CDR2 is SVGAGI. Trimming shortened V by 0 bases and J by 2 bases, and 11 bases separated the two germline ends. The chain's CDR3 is CASSYSLGYTYEQYF. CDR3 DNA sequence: TGTGCCAGCAGTTACTCGTTAGGGTATACCTACGAGCAGTACTTC.

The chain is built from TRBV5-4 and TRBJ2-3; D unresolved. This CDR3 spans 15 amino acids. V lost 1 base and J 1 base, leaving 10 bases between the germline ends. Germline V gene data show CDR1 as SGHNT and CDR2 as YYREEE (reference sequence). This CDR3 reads CASSLISRGTDTQYF. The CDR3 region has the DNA TGTGCCAGCAGCTTGATCTCCCGGGGCACAGATACGCAGTATTTT.

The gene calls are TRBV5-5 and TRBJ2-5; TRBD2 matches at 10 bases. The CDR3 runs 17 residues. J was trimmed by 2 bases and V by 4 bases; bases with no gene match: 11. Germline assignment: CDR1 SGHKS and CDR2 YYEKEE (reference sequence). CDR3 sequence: CASSPGPSGSWQETQYF. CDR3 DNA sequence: TGTGCCAGCAGCCCCGGCCCTAGCGGGAGTTGGCAAGAGACCCAGTACTTC.

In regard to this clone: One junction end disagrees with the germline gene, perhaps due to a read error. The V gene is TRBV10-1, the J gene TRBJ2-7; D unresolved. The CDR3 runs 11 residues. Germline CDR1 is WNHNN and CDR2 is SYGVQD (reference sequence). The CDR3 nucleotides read TGCGCCAGCAGCCCGATTCTATGTACGCACTTC. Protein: CASSPILCTHF.

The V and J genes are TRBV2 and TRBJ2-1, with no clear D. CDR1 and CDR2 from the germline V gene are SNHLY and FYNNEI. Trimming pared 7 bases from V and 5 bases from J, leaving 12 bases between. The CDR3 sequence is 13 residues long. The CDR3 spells CASNYVRHNEQFF. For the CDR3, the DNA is TGTGCCAGCAATTACGTCCGACACAATGAGCAGTTCTTC.

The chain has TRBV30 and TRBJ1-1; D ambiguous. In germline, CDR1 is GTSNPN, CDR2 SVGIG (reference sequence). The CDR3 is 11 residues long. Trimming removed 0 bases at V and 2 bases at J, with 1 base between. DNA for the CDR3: TGTGCCTGGAGTGTAAACACTGAAGCTTTCTTT. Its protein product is CAWSVNTEAFF.

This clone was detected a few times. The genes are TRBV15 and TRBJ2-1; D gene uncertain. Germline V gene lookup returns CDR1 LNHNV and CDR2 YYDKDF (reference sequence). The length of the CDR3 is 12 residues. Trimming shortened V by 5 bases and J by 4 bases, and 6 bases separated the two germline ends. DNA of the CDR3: TGTGCCACCAGCCCGGGTTACAATGAGCAGTTCTTC. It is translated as CATSPGYNEQFF.

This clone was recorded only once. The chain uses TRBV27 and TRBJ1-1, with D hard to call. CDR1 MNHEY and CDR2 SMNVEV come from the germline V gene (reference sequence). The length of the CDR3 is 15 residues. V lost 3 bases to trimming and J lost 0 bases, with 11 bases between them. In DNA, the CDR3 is TGTGCCAGCAGTTTTGTTTCGGTCATGAACACTGAAGCTTTCTTT. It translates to CASSFVSVMNTEAFF.

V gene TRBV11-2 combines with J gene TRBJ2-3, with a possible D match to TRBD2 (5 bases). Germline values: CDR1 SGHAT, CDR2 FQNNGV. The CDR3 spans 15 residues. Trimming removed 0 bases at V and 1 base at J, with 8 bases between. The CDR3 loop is CASSLDGVGTDTQYF. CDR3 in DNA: TGTGCCAGCAGCTTAGACGGGGTCGGCACAGATACGCAGTATTTT.

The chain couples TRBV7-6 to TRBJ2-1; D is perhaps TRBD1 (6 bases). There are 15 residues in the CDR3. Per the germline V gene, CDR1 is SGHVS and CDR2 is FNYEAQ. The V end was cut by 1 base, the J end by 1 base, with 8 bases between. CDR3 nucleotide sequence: TGTGCCAGCAGCTTAGAACAGGGATCCTACAATGAGCAGTTCTTC. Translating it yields CASSLEQGSYNEQFF.

The CDR3 DNA reads as TGTGCCAGTAGTCAAGGGACTAGCGGCACAGATACGCAGTATTTT. It specifies CASSQGTSGTDTQYF. The chain has TRBV19 and TRBJ2-3, with TRBD2 matching 10 bases. The CDR3 has 15 amino acids. The junction had 3 bases not matched to a gene; V was cut back by 5 bases and J by 1 base. Per the germline V gene, CDR1 is LNHDA and CDR2 is SQIVND (reference sequence).

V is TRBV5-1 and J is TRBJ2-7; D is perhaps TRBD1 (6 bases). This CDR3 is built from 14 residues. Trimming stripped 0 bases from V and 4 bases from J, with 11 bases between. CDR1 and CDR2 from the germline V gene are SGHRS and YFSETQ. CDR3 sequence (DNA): TGCGCCAGCAGCTTGGCGGGACAAGATTACGAGCAGTACTTC. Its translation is CASSLAGQDYEQYF. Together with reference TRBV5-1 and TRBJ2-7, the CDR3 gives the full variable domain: KAGVTQTPRYLIKTRGQQVTLSCSPISGHRSVSWYQQTPGQGLQFLFEYFSETQRNKGNFPGRFSGRQFSNSRSEMNVSTLELGDSALYLCASSLAGQDYEQYFGPGTRLTVT.

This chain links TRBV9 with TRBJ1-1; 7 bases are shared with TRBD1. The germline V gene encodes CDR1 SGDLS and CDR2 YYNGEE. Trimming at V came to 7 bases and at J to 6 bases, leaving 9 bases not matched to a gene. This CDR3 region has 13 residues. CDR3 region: CASGQTGFSEAFF. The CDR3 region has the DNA TGTGCCAGCGGCCAGACAGGGTTCTCTGAAGCTTTCTTT.

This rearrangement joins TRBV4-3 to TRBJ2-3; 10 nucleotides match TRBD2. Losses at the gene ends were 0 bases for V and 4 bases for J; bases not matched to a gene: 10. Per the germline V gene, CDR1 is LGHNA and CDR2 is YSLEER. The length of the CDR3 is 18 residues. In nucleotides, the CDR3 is TGCGCCAGCAGCCAAGAACCTAGCGGGAGATCCGGGGCAGATACGCAGTATTTT. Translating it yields CASSQEPSGRSGADTQYF.

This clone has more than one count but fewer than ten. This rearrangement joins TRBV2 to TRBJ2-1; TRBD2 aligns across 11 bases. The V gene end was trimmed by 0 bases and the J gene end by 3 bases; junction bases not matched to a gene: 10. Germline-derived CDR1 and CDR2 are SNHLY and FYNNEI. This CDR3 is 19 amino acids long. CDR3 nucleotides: TGTGCCAGCAGTGAAGCGGGTAGCGGGAGGGCCGAAAACTACAATGAGCAGTTCTTC. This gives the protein CASSEAGSGRAENYNEQFF.

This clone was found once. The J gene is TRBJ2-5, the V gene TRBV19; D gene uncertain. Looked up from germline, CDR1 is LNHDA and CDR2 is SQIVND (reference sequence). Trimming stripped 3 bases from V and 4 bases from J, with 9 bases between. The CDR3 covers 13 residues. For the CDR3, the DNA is TGTGCCAGTAGTATTACACCGCCAGAGACCCAGTACTTC. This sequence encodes CASSITPPETQYF.